This T cell receptor beta chain appears in the sequencing data of a study of blood T cell repertoires in COVID-19. Study information: Samples came from the United States, Italy and Spain, spanning acute and convalescent COVID-19. PBMCs, B-cell-depleted T cells, or T cells were the source of the cDNA or gDNA that made up the material.

Authors' data handling: Quantification of nucleated cells was approximated via reference gene primer amplification. Measured with immunoSEQ multiplex PCR; TCRdb has only the in-frame clones, and not every one. V, J and clone size were drawn from that table, and D and trimming were deduced from the DNA. Of 450,000 or so clones listed, around 90% were seen once; the top ten hold about 0.91%. Seattle cases were enrolled at active infection and followed longitudinally. The receptor was isolated from a man aged 18 to 29 with COVID-19, enrolled during active disease. Sequenced input: peripheral blood.

In DNA form, the CDR3 reads TGTGCCAGCAGCGTAGAGGGACTAGCAGACGAGCAGTACTTC. Translating gives CASSVEGLADEQYF. This chain links TRBV9 with TRBJ2-7, with TRBD2 identical over 9 bases. The CDR3 is made up of 14 amino acids. The V segment lost 0 bases and the J segment 5 bases; nucleotides outside the gene matches: 3. CDR1 is SGDLS, CDR2 YYNGEE, per germline.